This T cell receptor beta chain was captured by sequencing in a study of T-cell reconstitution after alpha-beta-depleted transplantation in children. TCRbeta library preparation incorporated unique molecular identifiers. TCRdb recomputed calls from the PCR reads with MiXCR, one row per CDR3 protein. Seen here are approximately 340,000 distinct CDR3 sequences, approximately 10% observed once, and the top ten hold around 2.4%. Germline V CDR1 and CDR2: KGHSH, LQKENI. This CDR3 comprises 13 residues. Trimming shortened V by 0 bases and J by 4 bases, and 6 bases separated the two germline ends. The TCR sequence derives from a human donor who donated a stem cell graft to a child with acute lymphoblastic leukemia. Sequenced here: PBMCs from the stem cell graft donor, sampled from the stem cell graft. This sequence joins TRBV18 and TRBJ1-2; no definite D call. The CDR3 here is CASSPPAVYGYTF. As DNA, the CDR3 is TGTGCCAGCTCACCACCGGCGGTCTATGGCTACACCTTC. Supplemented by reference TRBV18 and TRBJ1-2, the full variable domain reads NAGVMQNPRHLVRRRGQEARLRCSPMKGHSHVYWYRQLPEEGLKFMVYLQKENIIDESGMPKERFSAEFPKEGPSILRIQQVVRGDSAAYFCASSPPAVYGYTFGSGTRLTVV.